The 21 T cell receptor beta chains below come from one sample, sequenced in a study of control samples from healthy donors and cancer patients. Here immunoSEQ multiplex PCR was the method, and the copy in TCRdb shows in-frame clones only, minus some. The data contain 95,000 to 150,000 clones, roughly 86% of them singletons. Sequencing was done on a sample of blood. These receptor sequences come from a man in his 60s in good health.

This clone was observed a single time. The V and J genes are TRBV19 and TRBJ2-1; D might be TRBD2 (6 bases). V shed 3 bases and J shed 1 base, with 10 bases lying between them. The CDR3 runs to 15 residues. Germline V gene sequence: CDR1 LNHDA, CDR2 SQIVND (reference sequence). CDR3 coding DNA: TGTGCCAGTAGTATTCCGGCGGGGTCCTACAATGAGCAGTTCTTC. Protein sequence: CASSIPAGSYNEQFF.

The rearrangement links TRBV24-1 to TRBJ1-6; D gene unclear. CDR1 and CDR2 from the germline V gene are KGHDR and SFDVKD. The CDR3 is made up of 13 amino acids. Trimming shortened V by 1 base and J by 10 bases, and 7 bases separated the two germline ends. For the CDR3, the DNA is TGTGCCACCAGTGATTTCTTCGGGTCACCCCTCCACTTT. Protein sequence: CATSDFFGSPLHF.

V usage is TRBV28 and J usage is TRBJ1-4; D ambiguous. V dropped 6 bases and J dropped 8 bases, with 16 bases sitting between them. The CDR3 is 14 residues long. CDR1 MDHEN and CDR2 SYDVKM come from the germline V gene. CDR3 coding DNA: TGTGCCAGCAGCCCCTATGAGGATGCGGAAAAACTGTTTTTT. It codes for CASSPYEDAEKLFF.

The chain recombines TRBV19 with TRBJ2-7; no clear D. Germline values: CDR1 LNHDA, CDR2 SQIVND (reference sequence). This CDR3 region has 14 residues. V lost 1 base to trimming and J lost 3 bases, with 10 bases between them. The CDR3 is CASSIGLRNYEQYF. The CDR3 nucleotides are TGTGCCAGTAGTATAGGGTTGAGGAACTACGAGCAGTACTTC.

The chain links TRBV6-5 to TRBJ1-2; 10 bases are a match to TRBD1. The CDR3 consists of 13 residues. The germline gives CDR1 MNHEY, CDR2 SVGAGI. V trimming: 6 bases; J trimming: 6 bases; junction bases outside the gene matches: 4. The CDR3 loop is CASSRQGANGYTF. The CDR3 region has the DNA TGTGCCAGCAGCCGACAGGGGGCTAATGGCTACACCTTC.

The rearrangement joins TRBV29-1 to TRBJ1-5, with D hard to call. Per the germline V gene, CDR1 is SQVTM and CDR2 is ANQGSEA. The V end was cut by 4 bases, the J end by 1 base, with 5 bases between. The CDR3 has 12 residues. The CDR3 sequence: CSVGWSNQPQHF. The CDR3, as DNA: TGCAGCGTTGGTTGGAGCAATCAGCCCCAGCATTTT.

The chain is built from TRBV9 and TRBJ2-1, with D tentatively TRBD2 (7 bases). The germline V gene has CDR1 SGDLS and CDR2 YYNGEE. This CDR3 region has 16 residues. With 0 bases removed from V and 8 bases from J, the gap between germline ends came to 18 bases. This CDR3 is CASSVDRGALFDEQFF. CDR3 bases: TGTGCCAGCAGCGTAGACCGGGGGGCCCTTTTCGATGAGCAGTTCTTC. Complete variable domain (other parts from reference TRBV9 and TRBJ2-1): DSGVTQTPKHLITATGQRVTLRCSPRSGDLSVYWYQQSLDQGLQFLIQYYNGEERAKGNILERFSAQQFPDLHSELNLSSLELGDSALYFCASSVDRGALFDEQFFGPGTRLTVL.

CDR3 protein: CASSYPGGAGEAFF. CDR3 nucleotides: TGTGCCAGCAGTTACCCCGGTGGGGCGGGTGAAGCTTTCTTT. The chain carries TRBV6-5 and TRBJ1-1; D might be TRBD1 (5 bases). Germline V gene data show CDR1 as MNHEY and CDR2 as SVGAGI. Trimming pared 2 bases from V and 7 bases from J, leaving 14 bases between. There are 14 residues in the CDR3.

In DNA form, the CDR3 reads TGTGCCAGTAGCCTCCGACAGGGATCGTACACCGGGGAGCTGTTTTTT. It yields the protein CASSLRQGSYTGELFF. V and J are TRBV19 and TRBJ2-2; 7 bases agree with TRBD1. This CDR3 spans 16 amino acids. V lost 6 bases, J lost 3 bases, and 10 bases stayed unmatched. The V gene's germline CDR1 is LNHDA and CDR2 SQIVND (reference sequence).

The chain recombines TRBV3-1 (or the pseudogene TRBV3-2) with TRBJ2-5, with a tentative D call TRBD2 (6 bases). The CDR3 runs 19 residues. Between the trimmed V and J ends, which lost 1 base and 4 bases, there was a span of 25 bases. Per germline, CDR1 LGHDT and CDR2 YNNKEL (reference sequence). DNA for the CDR3: TGTGCCAGCAGCCAAGGTTTCGCCGGGCCGGGGGAATTGTCAGAGACCCAGTACTTC. Translation: CASSQGFAGPGELSETQYF.

This chain joins TRBV5-4 and TRBJ2-3, with D uncertain. The CDR3 contains 13 residues. V lost 0 bases and J lost 5, with 7 bases in between. In germline, CDR1 is SGHNT, CDR2 YYREEE (reference sequence). The CDR3 region is CASSLDLLDTQYF. The CDR3 DNA reads TGTGCCAGCAGCTTGGACTTGCTAGATACGCAGTATTTT. The complete variable domain, with remaining parts taken from reference TRBV5-4 and TRBJ2-3, reads ETGVTQSPTHLIKTRGQQVTLRCSSQSGHNTVSWYQQALGQGPQFIFQYYREEENGRGNFPPRFSGLQFPNYSSELNVNALELDDSALYLCASSLDLLDTQYFGPGTRLTVL.

The gene calls are TRBV11-2 and TRBJ1-4; D gene unclear. The CDR3 totals 14 residues. V lost 3 bases to trimming and J lost 8 bases, with 13 bases between them. Germline V CDR1 and CDR2: SGHAT, FQNNGV. The CDR3 reads CASSFDNGVEKLFF. For the CDR3, the DNA is TGTGCCAGCAGCTTCGACAACGGGGTCGAAAAACTGTTTTTT.

This chain joins TRBV6-5 and TRBJ1-1; D not certain. The CDR3 consists of 14 residues. Trimming stripped 0 bases from V and 4 bases from J, with 9 bases between. Germline lookup yields CDR1 MNHEY and CDR2 SVGAGI. CDR3 region: CASSYSSHRTEAFF. The CDR3 DNA sequence: TGTGCCAGCAGTTACTCAAGCCATCGCACTGAAGCTTTCTTT.

The rearrangement uses TRBV7-2 and TRBJ2-3; D perhaps matches TRBD1 (6 bases). V lost 4 bases and J 0 bases, leaving 11 bases between the germline ends. CDR3 size: 15 residues. Germline CDR1 is SGHTA and CDR2 is FQGNSA. The CDR3 nucleotides are TGTGCCAGCAGCTCAACCGGGACAAGCACAGATACGCAGTATTTT. It specifies CASSSTGTSTDTQYF.

This clone was recorded a few times. The chain joins TRBV4-2 to TRBJ1-1; a weak D match, TRBD1 (5 bases). The CDR3 has 15 residues. Germline V gene data show CDR1 as LGHNA and CDR2 as YNFKEQ. V was shortened by 3 bases and J by 1 base, with 12 bases between the two germline ends. CDR3 DNA: TGTGCCAGCAGCCAGGGGGTAGTCGGGAACACTGAAGCTTTCTTT. Protein product: CASSQGVVGNTEAFF.

V usage is TRBV30 and J usage is TRBJ2-3, with D perhaps matching TRBD2 (5 bases). Trimming removed 2 bases from V and 0 bases from J, with 12 bases in between. This CDR3 region has 15 residues. Germline V gene lookup returns CDR1 GTSNPN and CDR2 SVGIG (reference sequence). The CDR3 nucleotides read TGTGCCTGGAGTCCCCGCGGGTTTAGCACAGATACGCAGTATTTT. As protein: CAWSPRGFSTDTQYF. Based on the CDR3 plus reference TRBV30 and TRBJ2-3, the full variable domain is SQTIHQWPATLVQPVGSPLSLECTVEGTSNPNLYWYRQAAGRGLQLLFYSVGIGQISSEVPQNLSASRPQDRQFILSSKKLLLSDSGFYLCAWSPRGFSTDTQYFGPGTRLTVL.

This chain links TRBV28 with TRBJ2-7, with D possibly being TRBD2 (6 bases). Trimming took off 5 bases at V and 2 bases at J, with 13 bases between the two ends. Germline CDR1 and CDR2: MDHEN and SYDVKM. This CDR3 contains 14 residues. CDR3 region: CASSIGTGPYEQYF. CDR3 DNA sequence: TGTGCCAGCAGTATCGGGACTGGGCCCTACGAGCAGTACTTC. The full variable domain, completed using reference TRBV28 and TRBJ2-7, is DVKVTQSSRYLVKRTGEKVFLECVQDMDHENMFWYRQDPGLGLRLIYFSYDVKMKEKGDIPEGYSVSREKKERFSLILESASTNQTSMYLCASSIGTGPYEQYFGPGTRLTVT.

The chain carries TRBV10-3 and TRBJ1-1; TRBD1 is a possible D gene (5 bases). Germline CDR1 is ENHRY and CDR2 is SYGVKD. The CDR3 extends over 14 amino acids. V was shortened by 10 bases and J by 1 base, with 16 bases between the two germline ends. For the CDR3, the DNA is TGTGCCACGATGTCTGGGACTTCGAACACTGAAGCTTTCTTT. Amino acid sequence: CATMSGTSNTEAFF.

This clone was seen just once. The chain joins TRBV29-1 to TRBJ1-1; weak D call: TRBD1 (5 bases). Germline CDR1 and CDR2: SQVTM and ANQGSEA. The CDR3 loop spans 12 amino acids. V was trimmed by 7 bases and J by 0 bases, leaving 9 bases between them. The CDR3 DNA follows: TGCAGCGGAGGGGAGATGAACACTGAAGCTTTCTTT. This codes for CSGGEMNTEAFF.

The chain links TRBV6-2 or TRBV6-3 to TRBJ1-2, with D possibly TRBD1 on 6 matching bases. Germline values: CDR1 MNHEY, CDR2 SVGEGT. This CDR3 comprises 14 residues. The germline V and J ends were trimmed by 2 bases and 6 bases, with 13 bases remaining between them. CDR3 in amino acids: CASSYVGQGHGYTF. CDR3 DNA: TGTGCCAGCAGTTACGTCGGGCAGGGGCATGGCTACACCTTC.

V gene TRBV11-2 combines with J gene TRBJ1-6; D may be TRBD1 (5 bases). V lost 5 bases to trimming and J lost 5 bases, with 10 bases between them. The length of the CDR3 is 14 residues. CDR1 and CDR2 from the germline V gene are SGHAT and FQNNGV. The CDR3 loop is CASSIPGNNSPLHF. The CDR3 DNA follows: TGTGCCAGCAGCATCCCAGGGAATAATTCACCCCTCCACTTT. Based on the CDR3 plus reference TRBV11-2 and TRBJ1-6, the full variable domain is EAGVAQSPRYKIIEKRQSVAFWCNPISGHATLYWYQQILGQGPKLLIQFQNNGVVDDSQLPKDRFSAERLKGVDSTLKIQPAKLEDSAVYLCASSIPGNNSPLHFGNGTRLTVT.